This T cell receptor beta chain was documented in a study of cytomegalovirus exposure and HLA in healthy donors (dated by TCRdb to the late 2010s). Regarding the complete study: In an earlier analysis of 587 of the donors, approximately 300 Gb of sequence data and 100 million or so unique TCR beta sequences from about 190 million T cells were reported. An early release covering some 640 HLA-typed donors comprised about 300 gigabases of sequencing data and around 80 million unique TCR sequences. Among the roughly 390 genotyped donors, around 81% belonged to the genetic ancestry cluster associated with self-reported Caucasian donors. The study aimed to test whether signatures of past pathogen exposure could be identified by cataloging public T cell receptors. The T cell repertoires of 670 or so subjects were profiled by immunosequencing and related to cytomegalovirus serostatus. Besides the first cohort of 666 subjects, a separate validation cohort made up of 90 to 150 different subjects was used. To predict cytomegalovirus infection status, the study brought together high-throughput TCR immunosequencing, statistical association of individual TCRs with disease status, and machine learning. To study patterns of TCR occurrence, a later analysis re-analyzed previously published TCR beta repertoires from under 750 donors and added high-resolution HLA genotyping. The later analysis used no new phenotypic data to find candidate immune exposures, relying instead on TCR beta sequences and their occurrence across donors. An earlier analysis of around 580 of the donors used high-throughput TCR beta sequencing to judge whether each TCR beta V gene segment behaved as functional or pseudogenic. Donor age, sex, ethnicity and CMV serostatus were compiled alongside the repertoire data. In a later genetic analysis, genome-wide SNP genotypes for about 60% of the 666 donors were used, and that subset was treated as a discovery cohort. All discovery cohort repertoires had been generated using a single sequencing platform. Both class I and class II loci were covered by HLA typing, at four-digit resolution. The number of donors typed differed by locus, with roughly 629-640 for A, B, C, DRB1 and DQB1, more than 500 for DQA1, under 610 for DPA1, and some 440 for DPB1. Roughly 5 DR-DQ haplotypes were handled as single units for association and clustering because linkage in the cohort was strong. Across about 380 genotyped donors of the cohort, an average of about 220,000 unique TCR beta nucleotide sequences per donor were sequenced, and 15% to 20% of those sequences were non-productive. What the study reported, not specific to this receptor: Strong co-occurrence of HLA alleles, especially DR and DQ, made assigning TCR associations to individual alleles difficult. Most TCR sequences were seen in very few donors, while some public TCRs were found in many individuals. A further reported finding was that TCR beta sequences accurately predicted the HLA-A and HLA-B alleles for most subjects in the first cohort. In a later analysis, HLA-associated TCR beta chains showed more clonal expansion and lower generation probabilities than non-associated chains that were equally common. Some IMGT-functional V segments, including TRBV6-2 and TRBV6-3, could not be told apart with the 87-base-pair reads, so those segments were excluded. In vitro tests confirmed that three of the cytomegalovirus-associated TCR beta chains recognize cytomegalovirus antigens. An earlier analysis of several hundred of the donors showed that most TCR beta V segments appeared in productive rearrangements either about 90% or about 30% of the time, which broadly matched IMGT annotations. CMV serostatus was the only immune exposure information available for the cohort. A later genetic analysis reported fewer N-insertions in productive TCRs among donors in an Asian-associated ancestry cluster than the roughly 700-donor mean. In the study, approximately 160 TCR beta chains were listed as associated with cytomegalovirus. Correlated functional status among segregating V segments might reflect linkage disequilibrium, but an unknown experimental factor could not be ruled out. A group of highly shared sequence variants was considered likely to be a technical artifact of the sequencing pipeline. It was suggested by the authors that the approach could potentially be generalized to other disease states and immunological phenotypes. Sequencing depth was assumed to be roughly uniform across donors in the presence/absence analyses, though that assumption may not hold. The classifier was reported to diagnose cytomegalovirus status with high specificity and sensitivity in both the original cohort and the validation cohort. According to a later analysis, most CMV-associated TCR beta chains appeared to be HLA-restricted, and the HLA associations seemed to be driven largely by CMV exposure. A later genetic analysis associated a missense DCLRE1C variant with V-gene and J-gene trimming of TCR beta chains, and an independent cohort replicated the association. In a later analysis, TCR association rates were found to vary across HLA loci, with the most associated TCRs seen for DRB1 alleles and the fewest for HLA-C alleles. Because HLA typing was missing for some donors at each locus, association tests included only the typed subset. Specific HLA alleles were associated with 18,000 or so TCR beta sequences at a false discovery rate of 0.05 in a later analysis. Because counts were too low, 15 to 20 rarely observed V segments, including chromosome 9 orphons, were excluded from the earlier analysis of about 500 of the donors. Only TCR beta chains were sequenced in this cohort, and the absence of alpha or paired-chain data limited detectable features. According to a later analysis, parvovirus B19, influenza, CMV and Epstein-Barr virus appeared linked to several top co-occurrence clusters.

Sequences SNHLY (CDR1) and FYNNEI (CDR2) are obtained from the germline V gene. The junction shows trimming of 4 bases on V and 4 bases on J, plus 5 bases between the germline ends. The CDR3 goes from the cysteine to the phenylalanine over 12 residues. Only the CDR3 region is kept as DNA, spanning 36 bases read in frame from base 1. A remark on this clone: The antigen it binds to is not known. Base quality data are lacking; no much larger clone is found one base away.

Library construction relied on the immunoSEQ multiplex PCR assay. The multiplex PCR relied on a mix of 60 forward primers for TCR Vbeta segments and 13 reverse primers for TCR Jbeta segments. Amplification of the CDR3 region of rearranged TCR beta genes was performed with a multiplex PCR assay on genomic DNA. The Illumina HiSeq System was used to sequence the amplified TCR beta libraries as 87-base-pair reads. From the authors' description of their analysis: In a later analysis, tens of millions of unique TCR beta chains were counted across the roughly 670 repertoires, and around 11 million of these chains were shared by at least two donors. To remove PCR and sequencing errors, raw reads were error-corrected and collapsed into unique sequences using a nearest-neighbor algorithm that merged closely related sequences. CDR3 sequences were aligned to IMGT reference sequences to assign V, D and J gene segments. For a sequence to be retained, a match of at least six nucleotides to both a V gene segment and a J gene segment was required. A rearrangement was called productive if the CDR3 had no stop codons and remained in frame with V and J, and every other rearrangement was called non-productive. CDR3 was defined according to IMGT convention as the region running from the second conserved V-encoded cysteine to the conserved J-encoded phenylalanine. The earlier analysis of 587 of the donors excluded sequences that lacked an unambiguous match to a single V gene segment. In an earlier analysis of almost 600 of the donors, a V segment was called functional when productive rearrangements were above 56.7%, and segregating when the standard deviation between donors exceeded 5%. A statistical classification framework was built to diagnose cytomegalovirus status from the catalog of TCR beta chain sequences. A later analysis assigned V and J genes by comparing TCR nucleotide sequences with IMGT/GENE-DB human TR gene sequences. A later analysis assigned CDR3 sequences and most-parsimonious VDJ recombination scenarios with the TCRdist pipeline. In a later analysis, each TCR beta chain was defined by its CDR3 amino acid sequence together with its V-gene family, and reads without a unique V-gene family were excluded. In a later analysis, 550 to 650 highly shared, low-generation-probability nucleotide sequences were removed to address suspected cross-contamination and a sequencing artifact. For each public chain, a later analysis derived a clonal expansion index from normalized ranks of inferred template counts within each repertoire. Generation probabilities in a later analysis came from a VDJ recombination model fitted to out-of-frame rearrangements, and those results were checked against IGoR. Hypergeometric tests were used in a later analysis to score TCR-TCR, TCR-HLA and TCR-CMV co-occurrence, with a repertoire-size bias correction applied to the TCR pairs. False discovery rates were estimated in a later analysis by permuting HLA or CMV assignments 20 times. A later analysis grouped co-occurring TCRs with DBSCAN, adding TCRdist sequence similarity when clustering within HLA-allele-positive subsets. Repertoires with fewer than 30,000 or more than 120,000 public chains, plus five repertoires with anomalous nucleotide sharing, were excluded from co-occurrence clustering. The table comes from immuneACCESS by way of TCRdb, which keeps in-frame sequences with V and J called. Part of the clones is missing from these tables; in studies checked, under half for an unresolved V gene and the rest for unknown reasons. The V and J calls and clone size come from that table; D and trimming were worked out from the DNA. This sample holds some 140,000 clones; around 9% were observed only once. The ten largest make up around 7% of the sample.

The cohort consisted of approximately 670 healthy bone marrow donors. Cohort members were all nominally healthy when sampled, although unrecorded immune exposures were likely present. The donor was CMV seropositive and was included in the group of 250 to 350 seropositive cohort members. A peripheral blood sample was collected from each donor, and TCR beta sequencing was performed on peripheral blood mononuclear cells. The Qiagen DNeasy Blood Extraction Kit was used to extract genomic DNA from the blood cell samples. Sequenced input: PBMCs. The sequence came from a woman aged 40 to 50 in good health and CMV-seropositive. The chain is made from TRBV2 and TRBJ1-5, with no D gene named confidently. This receptor carries the CDR3 CASSGPNQPQHF. The DNA sequence follows: TGTGCCAGCAGTGGGCCTAATCAGCCCCAGCATTTT.